One sample yielded the 12 T cell receptor beta chains listed below, sequenced in a study of shared clonotypes between healthy human individuals. This table comes from immunoSEQ multiplex PCR, and its TCRdb copy is limited to in-frame clones, with some not included. Of 550,000 to 850,000 clones listed, approximately 79% are singletons. The sample comprised memory CD4+ T cells sorted from blood. Subset described: CD45RA-negative fraction. Receptor source: a woman aged 25-40 years in good health.

The chain couples TRBV29-1 to TRBJ2-7, with 14 bases lining up with TRBD2. With V trimmed by 6 bases and J by 5 bases, 9 bases remained unmatched. Germline values: CDR1 SQVTM, CDR2 ANQGSEA. The CDR3 spans 15 residues. The DNA for the CDR3 is TGCAGCGTGGGGACTAGCGGGAGATCGGCCCACGAGCAGTACTTC. It translates to CSVGTSGRSAHEQYF.

The chain links TRBV19 to TRBJ2-7; D unclear. The germline gives CDR1 LNHDA, CDR2 SQIVND (reference sequence). The germline V and J ends were trimmed by 4 bases and 2 bases, with 12 bases remaining between them. There are 14 residues in the CDR3. CDR3 sequence reads: CASSNLGQTYEQYF. CDR3 nucleotide sequence: TGTGCCAGTAGTAACCTTGGGCAGACCTACGAGCAGTACTTC.

This CDR3 reads CASSSQGVYGYTF. In DNA, the CDR3 is TGTGCCAGCAGCTCACAGGGGGTTTATGGCTACACCTTC. The chain employs TRBV7-2 and TRBJ1-2; 8 nucleotides line up with TRBD1. CDR3 length equals 13 residues. From germline, CDR1 is SGHTA and CDR2 FQGNSA. The ends lost 4 bases at V and 5 bases at J; junction bases unmatched: 3.

To note about this clone: The sample contains more than one DNA sequence encoding this CDR3. The rearrangement uses TRBV7-9 and TRBJ2-1; 11 bases fit TRBD2. The V gene end was trimmed by 6 bases and the J gene end by 3 bases; junction bases not matched to a gene: 4. The V gene's germline CDR1 is SEHNR and CDR2 FQNEAQ (reference sequence). The CDR3 sequence is 15 residues long. The CDR3 reads CASSLGTSGYNEQFF. The CDR3 DNA sequence: TGTGCCAGCAGTCTCGGGACTAGCGGCTACAATGAGCAGTTCTTC.

The chain combines TRBV5-1 with TRBJ1-1; no reliable D call. From germline, CDR1 is SGHRS and CDR2 YFSETQ. The CDR3 has 13 residues. V shed 4 bases and J shed 1 base, with 8 bases lying between them. The CDR3 region is CASSRDQNTEAFF. In DNA form, the CDR3 reads TGCGCCAGCAGCCGAGACCAGAACACTGAAGCTTTCTTT.

The chain links TRBV7-8 to TRBJ2-1; D perhaps matches TRBD1 (6 bases). The CDR3 covers 16 residues. Germline V lookup: CDR1 SGHVS, CDR2 FQNEAQ. Trimming removed 2 bases from V and 3 bases from J, with 14 bases in between. CDR3 in amino acids: CASSLTAGTYYNEQFF. The CDR3 nucleotides read TGTGCCAGCAGCTTAACCGCCGGGACATACTACAATGAGCAGTTCTTC.

The genes are TRBV7-2 and TRBJ2-2, with 7 bases matching TRBD2. From germline, CDR1 is SGHTA and CDR2 FQGNSA. The CDR3 is 17 amino acids. V trimming: 5 bases; J trimming: 3 bases; junction bases outside the gene matches: 12. The CDR3 spells CASSPGPSGLYTGELFF. CDR3 DNA sequence: TGTGCCAGCAGCCCCGGCCCTAGCGGCCTTTACACCGGGGAGCTGTTTTTT. Full variable domain (missing parts from reference TRBV7-2 and TRBJ2-2): GAGVSQSPSNKVTEKGKDVELRCDPISGHTALYWYRQSLGQGLEFLIYFQGNSAPDKSGLPSDRFSAERTGGSVSTLTIQRTQQEDSAVYLCASSPGPSGLYTGELFFGEGSRLTVL.

The chain carries TRBV10-3 and TRBJ1-5; D unclear. Between the trimmed V and J ends, which lost 5 bases and 5 bases, there was a span of 13 bases. Germline CDR1 ENHRY, CDR2 SYGVKD. The CDR3 is made up of 14 amino acids. DNA for the CDR3: TGTGCCATCAGTAAGAGCGAAGGTGATCAGCCCCAGCATTTT. This encodes CAISKSEGDQPQHF.

V and J are TRBV28 and TRBJ2-5; the D is unclear. The V end was cut by 1 base, the J end by 5 bases, with 11 bases between. Germline V gene lookup returns CDR1 MDHEN and CDR2 SYDVKM. There are 14 residues in the CDR3. The CDR3 sequence: CASSLYLASETQYF. The CDR3, as DNA: TGTGCCAGCAGTTTATACTTGGCGTCTGAGACCCAGTACTTC.

In this sample, this clone turned up once. The rearrangement joins TRBV10-1 to TRBJ2-1; the match to TRBD2 covers 9 bases. CDR1 and CDR2 from the germline V gene are WNHNN and SYGVQD (reference sequence). CDR3 length equals 16 residues. Trimming at V came to 0 bases and at J to 7 bases, leaving 7 bases not matched to a gene. In DNA form, the CDR3 reads TGCGCCAGCAGTGAGTCGGTTAGCGGGAGTCAGAATGAGCAGTTCTTC. Its translation is CASSESVSGSQNEQFF.

The genes are TRBV28 and TRBJ1-1; D not certain. This CDR3 contains 15 residues. Germline loops: CDR1 MDHEN, CDR2 SYDVKM. V lost 6 bases to trimming and J lost 3 bases, with 17 bases between them. CDR3 DNA sequence: TGTGCCAGCAGGTTTCTCCGCGGGGTCCACACTGAAGCTTTCTTT. This sequence encodes CASRFLRGVHTEAFF.

There are a few counts of this clone. This chain uses TRBV5-1 with TRBJ2-2; the match to TRBD2 covers 8 bases. Germline CDR1 and CDR2: SGHRS and YFSETQ. V dropped 7 bases and J dropped 4; count of bases not matched to a gene: 9. The CDR3 sequence is 15 residues long. CDR3 amino acids: CASRTGGPATGELFF. The CDR3 DNA reads as TGCGCCAGCCGAACGGGAGGGCCGGCCACCGGGGAGCTGTTTTTT.